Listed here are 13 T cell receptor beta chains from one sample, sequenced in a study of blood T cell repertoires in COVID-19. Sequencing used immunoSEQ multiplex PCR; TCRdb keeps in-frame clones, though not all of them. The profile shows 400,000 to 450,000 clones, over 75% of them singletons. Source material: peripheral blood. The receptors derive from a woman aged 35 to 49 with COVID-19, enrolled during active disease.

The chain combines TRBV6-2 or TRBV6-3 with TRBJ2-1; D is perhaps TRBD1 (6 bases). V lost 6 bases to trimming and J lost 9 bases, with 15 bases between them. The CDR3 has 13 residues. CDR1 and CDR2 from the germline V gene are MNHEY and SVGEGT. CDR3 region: CASSQNAGAEQFF. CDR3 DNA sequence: TGTGCCAGCAGCCAAAACGCAGGGGCTGAGCAGTTCTTC.

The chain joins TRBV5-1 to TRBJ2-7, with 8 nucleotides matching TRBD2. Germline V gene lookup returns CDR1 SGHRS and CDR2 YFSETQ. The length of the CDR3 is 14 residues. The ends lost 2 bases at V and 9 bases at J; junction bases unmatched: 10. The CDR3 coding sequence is TGCGCCAGCAGCTTAGGGGCAGCGGGGGACACGCAGTACTTC. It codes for CASSLGAAGDTQYF.

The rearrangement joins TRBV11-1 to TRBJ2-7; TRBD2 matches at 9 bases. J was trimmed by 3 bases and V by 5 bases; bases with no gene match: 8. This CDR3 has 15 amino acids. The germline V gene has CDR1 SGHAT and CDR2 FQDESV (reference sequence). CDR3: CASSPSGGIYYEQYF. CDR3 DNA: TGTGCCAGCAGCCCAAGCGGGGGGATATACTACGAGCAGTACTTC.

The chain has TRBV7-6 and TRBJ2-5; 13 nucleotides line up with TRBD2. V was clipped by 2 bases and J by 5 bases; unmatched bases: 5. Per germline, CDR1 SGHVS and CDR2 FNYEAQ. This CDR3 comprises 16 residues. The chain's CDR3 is CASSLTSGGAHETQYF. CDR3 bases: TGTGCCAGCAGCTTAACTAGCGGGGGGGCCCACGAGACCCAGTACTTC.

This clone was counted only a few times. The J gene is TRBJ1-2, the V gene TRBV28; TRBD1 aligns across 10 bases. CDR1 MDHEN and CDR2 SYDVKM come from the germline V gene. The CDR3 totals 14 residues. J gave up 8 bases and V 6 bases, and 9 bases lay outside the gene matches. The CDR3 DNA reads TGTGCCAGCAGAACCCCCGGGACAGGGGTCGGCTACACCTTC. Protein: CASRTPGTGVGYTF.

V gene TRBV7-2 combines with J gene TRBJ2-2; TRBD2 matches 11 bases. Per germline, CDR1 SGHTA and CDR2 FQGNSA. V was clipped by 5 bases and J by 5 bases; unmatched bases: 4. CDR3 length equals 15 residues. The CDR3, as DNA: TGTGCCAGCAGCCAAACTAGCGGGAGTACCGGGGAGCTGTTTTTT. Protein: CASSQTSGSTGELFF.

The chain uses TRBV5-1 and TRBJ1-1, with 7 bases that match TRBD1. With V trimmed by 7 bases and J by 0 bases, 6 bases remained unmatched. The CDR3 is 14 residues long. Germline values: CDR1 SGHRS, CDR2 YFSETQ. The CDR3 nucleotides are TGCGCCAGCCAACAGGGGCAAATGAACACTGAAGCTTTCTTT. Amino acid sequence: CASQQGQMNTEAFF.

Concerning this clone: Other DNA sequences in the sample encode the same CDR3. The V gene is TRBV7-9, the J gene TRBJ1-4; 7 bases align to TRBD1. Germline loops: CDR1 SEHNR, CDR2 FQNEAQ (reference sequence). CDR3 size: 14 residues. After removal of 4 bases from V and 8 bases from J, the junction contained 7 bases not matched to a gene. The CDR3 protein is CASSSSGGREKLFF. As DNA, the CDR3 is TGTGCCAGCAGCTCCTCAGGGGGACGCGAAAAACTGTTTTTT.

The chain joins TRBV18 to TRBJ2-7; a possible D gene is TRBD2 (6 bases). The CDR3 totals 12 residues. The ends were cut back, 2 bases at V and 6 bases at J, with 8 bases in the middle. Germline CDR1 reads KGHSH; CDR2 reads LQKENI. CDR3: CASSPSEGEQYF. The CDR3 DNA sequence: TGTGCCAGCTCACCATCGGAGGGCGAGCAGTACTTC. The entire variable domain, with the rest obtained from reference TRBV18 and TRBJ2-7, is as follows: NAGVMQNPRHLVRRRGQEARLRCSPMKGHSHVYWYRQLPEEGLKFMVYLQKENIIDESGMPKERFSAEFPKEGPSILRIQQVVRGDSAAYFCASSPSEGEQYFGPGTRLTVT.

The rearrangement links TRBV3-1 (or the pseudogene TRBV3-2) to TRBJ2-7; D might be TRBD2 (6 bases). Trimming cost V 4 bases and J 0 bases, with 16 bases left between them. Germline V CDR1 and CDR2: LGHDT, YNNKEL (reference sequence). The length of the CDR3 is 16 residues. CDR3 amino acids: CASSPGSDGSSYEQYF. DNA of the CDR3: TGTGCCAGCAGCCCGGGAAGCGACGGGAGCTCCTACGAGCAGTACTTC.

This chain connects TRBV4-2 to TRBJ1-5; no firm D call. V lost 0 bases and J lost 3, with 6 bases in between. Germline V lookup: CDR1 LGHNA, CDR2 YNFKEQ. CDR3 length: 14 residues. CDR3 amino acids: CASSQDDYNQPQHF. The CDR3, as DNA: TGTGCCAGCAGCCAAGATGACTACAATCAGCCCCAGCATTTT.

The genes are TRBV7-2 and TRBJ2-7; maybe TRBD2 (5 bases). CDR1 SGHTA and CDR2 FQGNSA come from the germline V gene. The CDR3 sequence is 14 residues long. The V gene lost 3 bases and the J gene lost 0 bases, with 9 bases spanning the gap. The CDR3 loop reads CASSLSGSSYEQYF. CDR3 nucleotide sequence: TGTGCCAGCAGCTTGTCGGGGAGCTCCTACGAGCAGTACTTC.

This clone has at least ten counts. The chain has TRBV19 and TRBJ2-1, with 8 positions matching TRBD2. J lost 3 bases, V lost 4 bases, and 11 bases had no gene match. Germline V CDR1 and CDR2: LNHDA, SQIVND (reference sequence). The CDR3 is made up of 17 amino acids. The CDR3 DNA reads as TGTGCCAGTAGTACCAGGACAACTAGCGGAAACTACAATGAGCAGTTCTTC. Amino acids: CASSTRTTSGNYNEQFF.